The 21 T cell receptor beta chains presented below share a single source sample, sequenced in a study of OX40 agonist ivuxolimab in advanced cancers. Profiled with immunoSEQ multiplex PCR; TCRdb holds only in-frame clones, not every one. This table holds about 110,000 clones, 75% to 95% found once. The sample consisted of CD4+ or CD8+ T cells sorted from blood, taken in a trial of the OX40 agonist ivuxolimab. The receptors come from an adult with an advanced solid tumor such as melanoma, head and neck, liver or kidney cancer.

This chain joins TRBV5-1 and TRBJ2-3; D is undetermined. The germline gives CDR1 SGHRS, CDR2 YFSETQ. The CDR3 loop spans 16 amino acids. V shed 0 bases and J shed 0 bases, with 11 bases lying between them. CDR3 residues: CASSLGTVPSTDTQYF. As DNA, the CDR3 is TGCGCCAGCAGCTTGGGTACGGTCCCTAGCACAGATACGCAGTATTTT.

For this clone: One junction end disagrees with the germline gene, perhaps due to a read error. The rearrangement links TRBV14 to TRBJ1-2; D is uncertain. Germline values: CDR1 SGHDN, CDR2 FVKESK. This CDR3 comprises 17 residues. CDR3 bases: TGTGCCAGCAGTCAAGATTCAAGAGGGTTTTATGAGTATGGCTACACCTTC. Its protein is CASSQDSRGFYEYGYTF.

This clone was seen once. The CDR3 spells CASSYSFSLLDIEQYF. DNA for the CDR3: TGTGCCAGCAGTTACAGTTTCTCCCTACTAGACATCGAGCAGTACTTC. The chain employs TRBV6-5 and TRBJ2-7; D perhaps matches TRBD2 (5 bases). Germline V gene data show CDR1 as MNHEY and CDR2 as SVGAGI. This CDR3 has 16 amino acids. V shed 2 bases and J shed 6 bases, with 20 bases lying between them.

The V and J genes are TRBV6-6 and TRBJ2-7; 9 bases map to TRBD1. J lost 3 bases, V lost 4 bases, and 10 bases had no gene match. The CDR3 has 16 amino acids. CDR1 MNHNY and CDR2 SVGAGI come from the germline V gene (reference sequence). The DNA for the CDR3 is TGTGCCAGCAGTTCCCCAGGGACAGGGAAAGTCTACGAGCAGTACTTC. It is translated as CASSSPGTGKVYEQYF.

This clone was observed a handful of times. The rearrangement uses TRBV7-2 and TRBJ1-5, with 8 bases identical to TRBD1. Germline V gene data show CDR1 as SGHTA and CDR2 as FQGNSA. The CDR3 is made up of 14 amino acids. Trimming removed 5 bases from V and 2 bases from J; junction bases left unmatched: 2. The CDR3 region has the DNA TGTGCCAGCAGCCAGGGACAGGGCAATCAGCCCCAGCATTTT. This translates into CASSQGQGNQPQHF.

V is TRBV6-1 and J is TRBJ2-1, with TRBD1 as a possible D gene (5 bases). Per the germline V gene, CDR1 is MNHNS and CDR2 is SASEGT. The CDR3 is 13 residues long. V was trimmed by 6 bases and J by 3 bases, leaving 9 bases between them. The CDR3 DNA reads TGTGCCAGCAGAGAGGACAACTACAATGAGCAGTTCTTC. It specifies CASREDNYNEQFF.

This clone was counted once. This chain uses TRBV7-2 with TRBJ2-7; 7 bases match TRBD1. After removal of 5 bases from V and 4 bases from J, the junction contained 8 bases not matched to a gene. There are 14 residues in the CDR3. Germline CDR1 and CDR2: SGHTA and FQGNSA. The CDR3 reads CASSPTGRMYEQYF. The CDR3 DNA reads TGTGCCAGCAGCCCGACAGGGCGTATGTACGAGCAGTACTTC.

The chain is built from TRBV2 and TRBJ2-5, with 9 bases aligning to TRBD1. The J segment lost 2 bases and the V segment lost 6 bases, leaving 7 bases of the junction unmatched. This CDR3 comprises 15 residues. CDR1 and CDR2 from the germline V gene are SNHLY and FYNNEI. In nucleotides, the CDR3 is TGTGCCAGCAGCGAACAGGGGGCAGGTCAAGAGACCCAGTACTTC. Residues: CASSEQGAGQETQYF.

CDR3 protein: CASSPDRGAQHF. CDR3 bases: TGTGCCAGCAGCCCGGACAGGGGAGCCCAGCATTTT. This chain uses TRBV5-4 with TRBJ1-5; 9 nucleotides agree with TRBD1. J lost 11 bases, V lost 4 bases, and 4 bases had no gene match. Germline V lookup: CDR1 SGHNT, CDR2 YYREEE (reference sequence). This CDR3 is 12 amino acids long.

The chain is built from TRBV10-3 and TRBJ2-3; tentative D call: TRBD2 (6 bases). CDR3 length: 16 residues. V dropped 0 bases and J dropped 9 bases, with 19 bases sitting between them. CDR1 ENHRY and CDR2 SYGVKD come from the germline V gene. CDR3 region: CAISESAPGGAGTQYF. DNA for the CDR3: TGTGCCATCAGTGAGTCGGCCCCCGGGGGTGCAGGGACGCAGTATTTT.

The chain recombines TRBV15 with TRBJ1-6; 7 nucleotides match TRBD1. CDR1 and CDR2 (germline): LNHNV, YYDKDF (reference sequence). The CDR3 loop spans 14 amino acids. J lost 9 bases, V lost 5 bases, and 7 bases had no gene match. In nucleotides, the CDR3 is TGTGCCACCAGCTCTCGACAGGGTGGTTCACCCCTCCACTTT. Protein: CATSSRQGGSPLHF.

The V call is TRBV30, the J call TRBJ2-1, with 9 nucleotides matching TRBD1. J was trimmed by 5 bases and V by 6 bases; bases with no gene match: 5. Germline V gene data show CDR1 as GTSNPN and CDR2 as SVGIG (reference sequence). This CDR3 is 13 amino acids long. CDR3 DNA sequence: TGTGCCTGTAGGGACAGGGTGGACAATGAGCAGTTCTTC. Its protein product is CACRDRVDNEQFF.

This chain uses TRBV9 with TRBJ1-2; 9 nucleotides align to TRBD1. The CDR3 sequence is 12 residues long. Trimming at V came to 6 bases and at J to 7 bases, leaving 4 bases not matched to a gene. The germline V gene encodes CDR1 SGDLS and CDR2 YYNGEE. The DNA of the CDR3 is TGTGCCAGCAACGGACAGGGGAGTGGCTACACCTTC. It is translated as CASNGQGSGYTF.

J is TRBJ2-1 and V is TRBV10-3, with 10 bases identical to TRBD1. CDR3 length: 14 amino acids. V gave up 5 bases and J gave up 9 bases; unmatched junction bases: 7. Germline V gene data show CDR1 as ENHRY and CDR2 as SYGVKD. The CDR3 DNA is TGTGCCATCAGTACCGGGACAGGGGACCTTGAGCAGTTCTTC. Translated: CAISTGTGDLEQFF.

DNA for the CDR3: TGTGCCAGTAGTACCGGGACAAACTCTGGAAACACCATATATTTT. This translates into CASSTGTNSGNTIYF. The chain is built from TRBV19 and TRBJ1-3; possibly TRBD1 for D (6 bases). There are 15 residues in the CDR3. CDR1 LNHDA and CDR2 SQIVND come from the germline V gene (reference sequence). The V and J ends lost 4 bases and 0 bases respectively, with 10 bases between them.

This chain links TRBV5-4 with TRBJ2-3; D not certain. The CDR3 spans 12 residues. CDR1 and CDR2 (germline): SGHNT, YYREEE (reference sequence). Trimming took off 4 bases at V and 6 bases at J, with 9 bases between the two ends. CDR3 residues: CASSATRDTQYF. CDR3 DNA sequence: TGTGCCAGCAGCGCCACTCGTGATACGCAGTATTTT.

The rearrangement links TRBV9 to TRBJ1-2; D is uncertain. The V end was cut by 1 base, the J end by 6 bases, with 10 bases between. CDR3 length: 13 amino acids. CDR1 and CDR2 (germline): SGDLS, YYNGEE. DNA of the CDR3: TGTGCCAGCAGCGTATCTGGTTTTAATGGCTACACCTTC. Its protein is CASSVSGFNGYTF.

This clone was seen a single time. This sequence joins TRBV4-1 and TRBJ1-3, with D unclear. V lost 1 base to trimming and J lost 1 base, with 11 bases between them. This CDR3 spans 16 amino acids. Germline V CDR1 and CDR2: MGHRA, YSYEKL. CDR3 region: CASSQVRSRSGNTIYF. Here the CDR3 DNA reads TGCGCCAGCAGCCAAGTTAGGTCACGTTCTGGAAACACCATATATTTT.

V gene TRBV19 combines with J gene TRBJ2-2; D unresolved. CDR3 length: 18 amino acids. V lost 0 bases, J lost 3 bases, and 17 bases lay in between. Germline V gene sequence: CDR1 LNHDA, CDR2 SQIVND (reference sequence). The CDR3 coding sequence is TGTGCCAGTAGTATAGATCTATCGTCGGCTCAGCACACCGGGGAGCTGTTTTTT. Its translation: CASSIDLSSAQHTGELFF. The whole variable domain, remainder taken from reference TRBV19 and TRBJ2-2, is DGGITQSPKYLFRKEGQNVTLSCEQNLNHDAMYWYRQDPGQGLRLIYYSQIVNDFQKGDIAEGYSVSREKKESFPLTVTSAQKNPTAFYLCASSIDLSSAQHTGELFFGEGSRLTVL.

V is TRBV7-3 and J is TRBJ2-7; 9 bases are shared with TRBD1. The V and J ends lost 5 bases and 2 bases, in that order; junction bases with no gene match: 10. This CDR3 comprises 16 residues. Germline V gene sequence: CDR1 SGHTA, CDR2 FQGTGA. CDR3 sequence (DNA): TGTGCCAGCAGCCTACTACCGGGACAGGGAGCCTACGAGCAGTACTTC. This translates into CASSLLPGQGAYEQYF.

The J gene is TRBJ1-2, the V gene TRBV18, with D possibly TRBD1 on 5 matching bases. Trimming removed 3 bases from V and 8 bases from J, with 10 bases in between. CDR3 length: 12 amino acids. From germline, CDR1 is KGHSH and CDR2 LQKENI. In DNA form, the CDR3 reads TGTGCCAGCTCACCCAGGGATGGAGGCTACACCTTC. Its protein is CASSPRDGGYTF.